The 18 T cell receptor beta chains in this list originate from one sample, sequenced in a study of T-cell memory formation after mild COVID-19. TCRdb passed the 5' RACE reads through MiXCR, listing each CDR3 protein once. Of nearly 350,000 distinct CDR3 sequences in the sample, 13% were seen once. Source material: PBMCs or a T cell subset sorted from them (not recorded which). These receptors all come from a man between 18 and 35 years old who had mild COVID-19 (a few samples of this study predate the infection). Cell type and time point are not known.

This clonotype was picked up many times. CDR3 amino acids: CASSVAEGARYNEQFF. Here the CDR3 DNA reads TGTGCCAGCAGCGTAGCGGAGGGGGCTCGCTACAATGAGCAGTTCTTC. The chain has TRBV9 and TRBJ2-1, with a possible D match to TRBD1 (7 bases). The CDR3 covers 16 residues. V lost 0 bases and J 3 bases, leaving 13 bases between the germline ends. Germline CDR1 reads SGDLS; CDR2 reads YYNGEE. The whole variable domain, filled in from reference TRBV9 and TRBJ2-1, reads DSGVTQTPKHLITATGQRVTLRCSPRSGDLSVYWYQQSLDQGLQFLIQYYNGEERAKGNILERFSAQQFPDLHSELNLSSLELGDSALYFCASSVAEGARYNEQFFGPGTRLTVL.

Turning to this clonotype: At one boundary the junction diverges from the germline segment, which might be a read error. The chain is built from TRBV7-9 and TRBJ2-2; 8 positions match TRBD2. This CDR3 is 17 amino acids long. CDR1 and CDR2 from the germline V gene are SEHNR and FQNEAQ (reference sequence). The CDR3 nucleotides are TGTGCCAGCAGCTTCCGGGGGGGCGACGGAAACACCGGGGAGCTGATTTTT. It codes for CASSFRGGDGNTGELIF.

This clonotype was counted many times. The chain employs TRBV6-2 or TRBV6-3 and TRBJ2-3; a possible D gene is TRBD2 (5 bases). Germline loops: CDR1 MNHEY, CDR2 SVGEGT. Deletions cut 4 bases from V and 7 bases from J, with 9 bases between. The CDR3 is 12 amino acids. CDR3: CASSSRVHTQYF. The CDR3 DNA is TGTGCCAGCAGTTCGAGGGTCCATACGCAGTATTTT.

This clonotype was picked up a small number of times. This chain connects TRBV24-1 to TRBJ2-3, with 11 bases that match TRBD2. Germline V gene data show CDR1 as KGHDR and CDR2 as SFDVKD. The trim removed 4 bases at V and 9 bases at J, leaving 11 bases unmatched. The CDR3 loop spans 16 amino acids. CDR3 nucleotide sequence: TGTGCCACCAGTGACCCGAAGAAGACTAGCGGGGCCACGCAGTATTTT. Protein sequence: CATSDPKKTSGATQYF.

The V and J genes are TRBV7-6 and TRBJ2-7, with 10 bases identical to TRBD1. Germline CDR1 is SGHVS and CDR2 is FNYEAQ. This CDR3 is built from 15 residues. V lost 4 bases and J lost 6; bases outside the gene matches: 9. CDR3 region: CASSSHRDRGREQYF. Written as DNA, the CDR3 is TGTGCCAGCAGCTCGCACCGGGACAGGGGACGCGAGCAGTACTTC.

This clonotype was recorded many times. This chain uses TRBV7-9 with TRBJ1-2, with D unclear. Germline V gene lookup returns CDR1 SEHNR and CDR2 FQNEAQ (reference sequence). The ends were cut back, 4 bases at V and 2 bases at J, with 5 bases in the middle. The CDR3 has 12 amino acids. This chain's CDR3 is CASSSVNYGYTF. The CDR3 region has the DNA TGTGCCAGCAGCTCCGTGAACTATGGCTACACCTTC.

This clonotype was recorded a few times. The chain uses TRBV12-3 or TRBV12-4 and TRBJ2-1, with 7 bases matching TRBD1. The CDR3 sequence is 13 residues long. V shed 5 bases and J 13 bases; nucleotides not matched to a gene: 11. The CDR3 is CASSDGTAPGQFF. The CDR3 coding sequence is TGTGCCAGCAGTGACGGGACAGCCCCGGGACAGTTCTTC.

CDR3 residues: CASLSSGTTRGTQYF. The CDR3 region has the DNA TGTGCCAGCTTGAGTAGTGGGACTACCCGTGGGACCCAGTACTTC. The rearrangement links TRBV7-9 to TRBJ2-5; 7 bases map to TRBD2. The CDR3 spans 15 residues. Germline assignment: CDR1 SEHNR and CDR2 FQNEAQ (reference sequence). The V and J ends lost 8 bases and 7 bases, in that order; junction bases with no gene match: 16.

The sample holds a few counts of this clonotype. The CDR3 region is CSVEFPVGTLTSSTDTQYF. The CDR3 DNA reads TGCAGCGTTGAGTTCCCCGTGGGGACACTCACATCTAGCACAGATACGCAGTATTTT. This chain links TRBV29-1 with TRBJ2-3; tentative D call: TRBD1 (6 bases). The CDR3 has 19 residues. V lost 3 bases and J 0 bases, leaving 25 bases between the germline ends. The germline V gene encodes CDR1 SQVTM and CDR2 ANQGSEA.

This clonotype was counted a few times. The chain links TRBV12-3 or TRBV12-4 to TRBJ2-1; D is perhaps TRBD1 or TRBD2 (6 bases each). The ends were cut back, 11 bases at V and 8 bases at J, with 13 bases in the middle. The CDR3 extends over 11 amino acids. The CDR3 DNA reads as TGTGCCGGGGGGTCAGGGGATGAGCAGTTCTTC. It codes for CAGGSGDEQFF.

This clonotype was counted ten times or more. This chain joins TRBV7-2 and TRBJ2-1; D tentatively fits TRBD1 or TRBD2 (6 bases each). Trimming pared 3 bases from V and 6 bases from J, leaving 12 bases between. The CDR3 length is 14 residues. The germline CDR1 and CDR2 sequences are SGHTA and FQGNSA. The DNA for the CDR3 is TGTGCCAGCAGCTTGGCCGGAGGGGGCAATGAGCAGTTCTTC. This codes for CASSLAGGGNEQFF.

The chain combines TRBV27 with TRBJ1-2; D gene uncertain. V was shortened by 3 bases and J by 4 bases, with 12 bases between the two germline ends. The CDR3 spans 14 residues. CDR1 is MNHEY and CDR2 is SMNVEV in the germline V gene (reference sequence). CDR3 bases: TGTGCCAGCAGTTTCGGCAAAGGAGGCTATGGCTACACCTTC. This gives the protein CASSFGKGGYGYTF.

This clonotype was detected many times. The chain carries TRBV16 and TRBJ2-3; 7 bases line up with TRBD1. CDR1 KGHSY and CDR2 FQNENV come from the germline V gene. This CDR3 has 15 amino acids. Unmatched junction bases numbered 6, after V lost 0 bases and J lost 6 bases. The DNA of the CDR3 is TGTGCCAGCAGCCAATCTGCACAGGGGTTGGATACGCAGTATTTT. Its protein is CASSQSAQGLDTQYF.

This clonotype was counted a few times. The chain couples TRBV9 to TRBJ2-1; the D call may be TRBD1 or TRBD2 (5 bases each). This CDR3 region has 16 residues. CDR1 SGDLS and CDR2 YYNGEE come from the germline V gene. V was clipped by 3 bases and J by 9 bases, with 22 bases between them. The CDR3 DNA is TGTGCCAGCAGCGGGGGCAAGAGAGGGTTCATCTTTGAGCAGTTCTTC. Translated: CASSGGKRGFIFEQFF.

Many counts were recorded for this clonotype. This chain connects TRBV7-2 to TRBJ2-7; 12 positions match TRBD2. Germline V gives CDR1 SGHTA, CDR2 FQGNSA. The ends lost 5 bases at V and 2 bases at J; junction bases unmatched: 4. The CDR3 covers 15 residues. The CDR3 loop is CASSLTSGGTYEQYF. CDR3 sequence (DNA): TGTGCCAGCAGCCTGACTAGCGGGGGAACCTACGAGCAGTACTTC. Full variable domain (outside the CDR3, taken from reference TRBV7-2 and TRBJ2-7): GAGVSQSPSNKVTEKGKDVELRCDPISGHTALYWYRQSLGQGLEFLIYFQGNSAPDKSGLPSDRFSAERTGGSVSTLTIQRTQQEDSAVYLCASSLTSGGTYEQYFGPGTRLTVT.

This sequence joins TRBV7-9 and TRBJ2-3, with a tentative D call TRBD2 (6 bases). CDR1 and CDR2 (germline): SEHNR, FQNEAQ (reference sequence). V was shortened by 2 bases and J by 6 bases, with 9 bases between the two germline ends. This CDR3 has 13 residues. The CDR3, as DNA: TGTGCCAGCAGCTTATGGGGGGACGATACGCAGTATTTT. This sequence encodes CASSLWGDDTQYF.

This clonotype was counted at least ten times. At one boundary the junction diverges from the germline segment, which might be a read error. The chain carries TRBV6-2 or TRBV6-3 and TRBJ2-1, with D perhaps TRBD2 (6 bases). Germline V gene data show CDR1 as MNHEY and CDR2 as SVGEGT. This CDR3 contains 11 residues. The CDR3 sequence: CASSRGNEQFF. The CDR3, as DNA: TGCGCCAGCAGCCGGGGGAATGAGCAGTTCTTC.

V is TRBV18 and J is TRBJ1-1; 7 positions match TRBD1. Germline V lookup: CDR1 KGHSH, CDR2 LQKENI. CDR3 size: 15 residues. After removal of 3 bases from V and 5 bases from J, the junction contained 9 bases not matched to a gene. The CDR3 DNA reads TGTGCCAGCTCACCCTATAAGGGGGCGCGGACTGAAGCTTTCTTT. Its protein product is CASSPYKGARTEAFF.